Listed here are 30 T cell receptor beta chains from one sample, sequenced in a study of T cell repertoires in cytomegalovirus infection. TCRdb passed the reads through MiXCR, listing each CDR3 protein once. The sample records more than 200,000 distinct CDR3 sequences, roughly 10% being singletons. The sequenced sample was PBMCs. The receptors here all came from a human donor in good health (CMV status not recorded). Some clones in this sample may be carry-over from other donors' samples.

The table lists this clonotype with a few counts. The V call is TRBV5-6, the J call TRBJ1-2, with 9 bases matching TRBD1. Germline V gene lookup returns CDR1 SGHDT and CDR2 YYEEEE. The CDR3 spans 14 residues. V shed 1 base and J 13 bases; nucleotides not matched to a gene: 11. The DNA for the CDR3 is TGTGCCAGCAGCTTGACCGGGACAGGGAGGTCGGGCACCTTC. Its translation is CASSLTGTGRSGTF.

This clonotype was picked up a small number of times. The rearrangement links TRBV29-1 to TRBJ1-2, with a weak D call TRBD1 (5 bases). The V end lost 1 base, the J end lost 2 bases, and 8 bases lay between the germline ends. There are 13 residues in the CDR3. CDR1 and CDR2 from the germline V gene are SQVTM and ANQGSEA. The CDR3 is CSVEAQVNYGYTF. The CDR3 DNA sequence: TGCAGCGTTGAAGCACAGGTCAACTATGGCTACACCTTC.

This clonotype was detected many times. The rearrangement uses TRBV19 and TRBJ2-1, with D hard to call. This CDR3 is 12 amino acids long. Germline CDR1 is LNHDA and CDR2 is SQIVND (reference sequence). V was shortened by 3 bases and J by 12 bases, with 12 bases between the two germline ends. Written as DNA, the CDR3 is TGTGCCAGTAGTATGGGGATGTTAAGGCAGTTCTTC. It specifies CASSMGMLRQFF.

This clonotype has only a few counts. The V and J genes are TRBV18 and TRBJ1-1; the D is unclear. The CDR3 is 15 amino acids. With 2 bases removed from V and 2 bases from J, the gap between germline ends came to 12 bases. The germline CDR1 and CDR2 sequences are KGHSH and LQKENI. The CDR3, as DNA: TGTGCCAGCTCACCAGCCAGGAGCTCTAACACTGAAGCTTTCTTT. Translated, it gives CASSPARSSNTEAFF.

This clonotype was detected ten times or more. The chain joins TRBV27 to TRBJ2-7; TRBD2 might be the D (7 bases). The germline V gene encodes CDR1 MNHEY and CDR2 SMNVEV (reference sequence). This CDR3 is built from 14 residues. V gave up 6 bases and J gave up 2 bases, with 14 bases separating them. In DNA form, the CDR3 reads TGTGCCAGCAGAGCTCAAGGGGGGGCCTACGAGCAGTACTTC. Its protein is CASRAQGGAYEQYF.

This clonotype was observed at least ten times. The chain couples TRBV28 to TRBJ1-4; D may be TRBD1 (5 bases). Deletions cut 4 bases from V and 8 bases from J, with 17 bases between. CDR1 MDHEN and CDR2 SYDVKM come from the germline V gene. The CDR3 has 15 residues. The CDR3 loop reads CASSSSGGGGEKLFF. The CDR3 DNA reads as TGTGCCAGCAGTTCCTCCGGGGGGGGTGGCGAAAAACTGTTTTTT. Full variable domain (rest looked up from reference TRBV28 and TRBJ1-4): DVKVTQSSRYLVKRTGEKVFLECVQDMDHENMFWYRQDPGLGLRLIYFSYDVKMKEKGDIPEGYSVSREKKERFSLILESASTNQTSMYLCASSSSGGGGEKLFFGSGTQLSVL.

The table lists this clonotype with many counts. The rearrangement links TRBV6-5 to TRBJ2-1, with D perhaps matching TRBD1 (6 bases). This CDR3 is 17 amino acids long. V was cut by 4 bases and J by 0 bases, with 16 bases left in between. Germline-derived CDR1 and CDR2 are MNHEY and SVGAGI. The DNA for the CDR3 is TGTGCCAGCAGTTCGATGACAGGTCGAAGCTCCTACAATGAGCAGTTCTTC. As protein: CASSSMTGRSSYNEQFF.

This clonotype appeared many times. V and J are TRBV7-2 and TRBJ1-1; TRBD1 might be the D (5 bases). The germline V gene has CDR1 SGHTA and CDR2 FQGNSA. The CDR3 is made up of 14 amino acids. With 5 bases removed from V and 0 bases from J, the gap between germline ends came to 10 bases. The CDR3 loop is CASSPQAMNTEAFF. CDR3 DNA sequence: TGTGCCAGCAGCCCACAGGCCATGAACACTGAAGCTTTCTTT.

This clonotype was counted at least ten times. This chain connects TRBV28 to TRBJ1-2; no clear D. The germline gives CDR1 MDHEN, CDR2 SYDVKM. The CDR3 contains 16 residues. Trimming stripped 5 bases from V and 3 bases from J, with 19 bases between. DNA of the CDR3: TGTGCCAGCAGTCAATCCCGGGAGAGGGCGCACTATGGCTACACCTTC. As protein: CASSQSRERAHYGYTF.

This clonotype was observed at least ten times. The chain combines TRBV7-9 with TRBJ2-7; 7 bases match TRBD1. The junction had 9 bases not matched to a gene; V was cut back by 2 bases and J by 2 bases. The V gene's germline CDR1 is SEHNR and CDR2 FQNEAQ (reference sequence). CDR3 size: 16 residues. DNA for the CDR3: TGTGCCAGCAGCTTATCCCTGACAGGGCGGACCTACGAGCAGTACTTC. Its translation: CASSLSLTGRTYEQYF. Supplemented by reference TRBV7-9 and TRBJ2-7, the full variable domain reads DTGVSQNPRHKITKRGQNVTFRCDPISEHNRLYWYRQTLGQGPEFLTYFQNEAQLEKSRLLSDRFSAERPKGSFSTLEIQRTEQGDSAMYLCASSLSLTGRTYEQYFGPGTRLTVT.

This clonotype was found many times. The chain joins TRBV7-2 to TRBJ2-3, with D possibly being TRBD1 or TRBD2 (5 bases each). The CDR3 length is 14 residues. CDR1 is SGHTA, CDR2 FQGNSA, per germline. V gave up 3 bases and J gave up 6 bases, with 13 bases separating them. CDR3 loop: CASSFYRDADTQYF. The CDR3 bases are TGTGCCAGCAGCTTTTACCGGGACGCCGATACGCAGTATTTT.

The table lists this clonotype with many counts. CDR3 DNA: TGTGCCAGCAGCCCCTCTCCCCCTGGGGGATACGGCTACACCTTC. Translating gives CASSPSPPGGYGYTF. The chain has TRBV7-8 and TRBJ1-2; possible D gene TRBD1, 5 bases. The CDR3 extends over 15 amino acids. The V end was cut by 5 bases, the J end by 8 bases, with 21 bases between. Germline V lookup: CDR1 SGHVS, CDR2 FQNEAQ.

The V call is TRBV7-2, the J call TRBJ2-7; TRBD1 or TRBD2 may be the D gene (6 bases each). Trimming stripped 0 bases from V and 3 bases from J, with 12 bases between. CDR1 is SGHTA and CDR2 is FQGNSA in the germline V gene. The CDR3 spans 15 residues. CDR3 DNA sequence: TGTGCCAGCAGCTTAGCGTGGGGGGCAGGCTACGAGCAGTACTTC. Translating it yields CASSLAWGAGYEQYF.

This clonotype was picked up a small number of times. The chain joins TRBV7-9 to TRBJ1-2, with 7 bases lining up with TRBD1. The CDR3 contains 14 residues. Germline-derived CDR1 and CDR2 are SEHNR and FQNEAQ (reference sequence). J lost 3 bases, V lost 5 bases, and 6 bases had no gene match. This CDR3 reads CASSASGTDYGYTF. The CDR3 bases are TGTGCCAGCAGCGCTTCCGGGACAGACTATGGCTACACCTTC.

DNA of the CDR3: TGCAGTGCTAGCGAACTGAAACTAGCGCTGACCTCCTACGAGCAGTACTTC. Protein product: CSASELKLALTSYEQYF. The chain links TRBV20-1 to TRBJ2-7; 7 bases agree with TRBD2. This CDR3 is built from 17 residues. The trim removed 3 bases at V and 0 bases at J, leaving 14 bases unmatched. Germline V gene lookup returns CDR1 DFQATT and CDR2 SNEGSKA (reference sequence).

This clonotype was found many times. This chain joins TRBV7-6 and TRBJ2-2; 12 nucleotides agree with TRBD2. The V and J ends lost 8 bases and 4 bases, in that order; junction bases with no gene match: 2. Germline CDR1 and CDR2: SGHVS and FNYEAQ. The length of the CDR3 is 14 residues. The CDR3 loop is CASGGLAGTGELFF. CDR3 DNA sequence: TGTGCCAGCGGGGGACTAGCGGGCACCGGGGAGCTGTTTTTT.

This clonotype came up a few times. This CDR3 reads CASSPPSGQGIFHGYTF. CDR3 sequence (DNA): TGTGCCAGCTCACCACCGTCAGGACAGGGCATCTTTCATGGCTACACCTTC. The V call is TRBV18, the J call TRBJ1-2, with 8 bases matching TRBD1. Germline CDR1 is KGHSH and CDR2 is LQKENI. J gave up 6 bases and V 0 bases, and 12 bases lay outside the gene matches. The CDR3 contains 17 residues.

This clonotype was recorded many times. The chain uses TRBV7-2 and TRBJ2-5; perhaps TRBD1 as D (5 bases). Per germline, CDR1 SGHTA and CDR2 FQGNSA. The CDR3 length is 15 residues. With 2 bases removed from V and 5 bases from J, the gap between germline ends came to 15 bases. CDR3 loop: CASSLRQPPRETQYF. The DNA of the CDR3 is TGTGCCAGCAGCTTAAGACAGCCGCCCAGGGAGACCCAGTACTTC.

This clonotype was observed many times. V and J are TRBV7-2 and TRBJ2-6; no definite D call. The CDR3 sequence is 15 residues long. Germline V lookup: CDR1 SGHTA, CDR2 FQGNSA. Deletions cut 4 bases from V and 4 bases from J, with 11 bases between. This CDR3 is CASSYSGPGANVLTF. CDR3 bases: TGTGCCAGCAGCTACTCGGGTCCAGGGGCCAACGTCCTGACTTTC.

This clonotype was seen at least ten times. The chain couples TRBV28 to TRBJ2-5, with D hard to call. V was shortened by 6 bases and J by 0 bases, with 8 bases between the two germline ends. Germline V lookup: CDR1 MDHEN, CDR2 SYDVKM. This CDR3 spans 13 amino acids. The CDR3 protein is CASREKYQETQYF. The CDR3 DNA follows: TGTGCCAGCAGAGAAAAGTACCAAGAGACCCAGTACTTC.

This clonotype was recorded at least ten times. The chain joins TRBV28 to TRBJ1-2; 8 bases align to TRBD1. This CDR3 spans 16 amino acids. CDR1 MDHEN and CDR2 SYDVKM come from the germline V gene. V shed 5 bases, J shed 0 bases, and the junction held 8 bases outside the gene matches. The DNA for the CDR3 is TGTGCCAGCAGTACCACCCGACAGGGGCCTAACTATGGCTACACCTTC. Encoded protein: CASSTTRQGPNYGYTF.

This clonotype was found once. The chain uses TRBV19 and TRBJ2-1, with 7 nucleotides matching TRBD2. Trimming removed 1 base from V and 9 bases from J; junction bases left unmatched: 12. CDR3 length: 16 residues. Per germline, CDR1 LNHDA and CDR2 SQIVND (reference sequence). The CDR3 protein is CASSIASGILVVEQFF. In DNA, the CDR3 is TGTGCCAGTAGTATAGCGAGCGGGATTCTCGTGGTTGAGCAGTTCTTC. The full variable domain, its missing parts supplied by reference TRBV19 and TRBJ2-1, is DGGITQSPKYLFRKEGQNVTLSCEQNLNHDAMYWYRQDPGQGLRLIYYSQIVNDFQKGDIAEGYSVSREKKESFPLTVTSAQKNPTAFYLCASSIASGILVVEQFFGPGTRLTVL.

Only a few counts were recorded for this clonotype. This chain uses TRBV27 with TRBJ2-2; D gene ambiguous. V lost 3 bases to trimming and J lost 3 bases, with 8 bases between them. This CDR3 has 14 residues. Germline CDR1 is MNHEY and CDR2 is SMNVEV (reference sequence). CDR3 nucleotides: TGTGCCAGCAGTTTCTTAGGAGACACCGGGGAGCTGTTTTTT. Encoded protein: CASSFLGDTGELFF.

The table lists this clonotype with many counts. J is TRBJ2-7 and V is TRBV7-2; D is tentatively TRBD1 or TRBD2 (5 bases each). V was trimmed by 2 bases and J by 6 bases, leaving 17 bases between them. The CDR3 extends over 15 amino acids. Germline V gives CDR1 SGHTA, CDR2 FQGNSA. Here the CDR3 reads CASSLTVQGRREQYF. The CDR3 nucleotides read TGTGCCAGCAGCTTAACTGTGCAGGGACGGCGCGAGCAGTACTTC.

This clonotype was recorded many times. The chain recombines TRBV7-8 with TRBJ2-5; no firm D call. Germline CDR1 is SGHVS and CDR2 is FQNEAQ. V was clipped by 1 base and J by 5 bases, with 23 bases between them. This CDR3 spans 18 amino acids. CDR3 loop: CASSLGAAKYHSGETQYF. CDR3 DNA sequence: TGTGCCAGCAGCTTAGGGGCAGCGAAGTATCACAGTGGCGAGACCCAGTACTTC.

The genes are TRBV7-4 and TRBJ2-1, with 8 bases fitting TRBD2. The V and J ends lost 5 bases and 10 bases, in that order; junction bases with no gene match: 13. The CDR3 runs 15 residues. Germline CDR1 SGHVT, CDR2 SQSDAQ. The CDR3 spells CASSRKRERFGEQFF. CDR3 DNA sequence: TGTGCCAGCAGCCGAAAGCGGGAGCGTTTCGGAGAGCAGTTCTTC.

The table lists this clonotype with many counts. The chain combines TRBV7-6 with TRBJ2-2; 13 positions match TRBD2. J lost 4 bases, V lost 7 bases, and 6 bases had no gene match. Germline V lookup: CDR1 SGHVS, CDR2 FNYEAQ. This CDR3 comprises 16 residues. In DNA, the CDR3 is TGTGCCAGCACGAGACTAGCGGGGGGTCCCACCGGGGAGCTGTTTTTT. It translates to CASTRLAGGPTGELFF.

A few counts support this clonotype. This chain uses TRBV12-3 or TRBV12-4 with TRBJ1-6; TRBD1 agrees at 8 bases. The length of the CDR3 is 15 residues. V gave up 5 bases and J gave up 7 bases; unmatched junction bases: 7. This CDR3 reads CASSPRTGRNSPLHF. For the CDR3, the DNA is TGTGCCAGCAGTCCCCGGACAGGGAGGAATTCACCCCTCCACTTT.

This clonotype was picked up many times. The chain has TRBV3-1 and TRBJ1-5; weak D call: TRBD1 (5 bases). The germline CDR1 and CDR2 sequences are LGHDT and YNNKEL (reference sequence). This CDR3 contains 14 residues. Trimming shortened V by 1 base and J by 8 bases, and 12 bases separated the two germline ends. The CDR3 DNA reads TGTGCCAGCAGCCAAGCCCAGGGTCGAGAGCCCCAGCATTTT. This encodes CASSQAQGREPQHF.

This clonotype occurred a few times. CDR3 amino acids: CATSRDRGQETQYF. The CDR3 DNA follows: TGTGCCACCAGCAGGGACAGGGGCCAAGAGACCCAGTACTTC. The rearrangement uses TRBV15 and TRBJ2-5; 9 bases line up with TRBD1. Losses at the gene ends were 3 bases for V and 1 base for J; bases not matched to a gene: 0. Germline V gives CDR1 LNHNV, CDR2 YYDKDF (reference sequence). The CDR3 runs 14 residues.